This TCR beta chain was captured in a study of shared T cell receptors in the human thymus (dated by TCRdb to the early 2020s). Describing the broader study: The study examined how self-reactive, shared T-cell receptor alpha chains are generated in the human thymus.

Comment on this clone: Which antigen it targets is not known. Per-base qualities were not stored, and no clone one base away is much larger.

The CDR3 measures 13 amino acids from cysteine to phenylalanine. Only the CDR3 part of the read is kept: 39 bases, read in frame from the first base. Reading the germline V gene (reference sequence) gives CDR1 MNHEY and CDR2 SMNVEV. The V end loses 2 bases and the J end loses 3 bases, and a stretch of 8 bases separates them. Library preparation used the immunoSEQ multiplex PCR assay. The immuneACCESS repertoire file appears here via TCRdb, limited to in-frame rearrangements. These files lack a portion of the clones; in checked studies, under half of the deficit traces to unresolved V genes, and the cause of the others is not known. Here the sample has about 540,000 clones; 75% to 85% occur a single time. The biggest ten clones account for 0.013% of the sample. These data were also reused for a study on human thymus T cells. Reported in the second study: The donors were immunologically healthy infants in Finland who had open corrective cardiac surgery for congenital heart defects. Thymus tissue was collected as surgical resects that were removed during corrective cardiac surgery. Both the thymic and the peripheral blood repertoires appeared to show biased V and J gene segment usage. The related research reported highly overlapping thymic TCR repertoires among unrelated individuals. The study described the TCR alpha and beta repertoires in about eight infant thymus samples and four matching peripheral blood samples. Donor ages ranging from roughly 6 to 244 days were recorded, and over 5 male and a couple of female infants were included in the cohort. Thymocytes were freed from the tissue by mechanical means and kept at -70 degrees C as pellets of roughly 8.5-30 million cells. A QIAsymphony instrument was used to extract genomic DNA from the frozen cell pellets. The immunoSEQ multiplex PCR assay was used to amplify the TCRB and TCRAD loci from a standardized quantity of quality-controlled genomic DNA. Amplicons spanned the V(D)J region at a length sufficient to cover the CDR3 and identify V and J genes. Through the commercial immunoSEQ service, the amplicons were sequenced on an Illumina platform. Primer bias and sequencing errors were corrected as previously described, and TCRAD and TCRB were defined on the basis of the IMGT database. Analysis of the repertoires was done with immunoSEQ Analyzer 3.0 and VDJTools and included basic statistics, V/J segment usage, diversity estimates, rarefaction and pairwise overlap. Diversity was estimated using the Chao1, ChaoE, Efron-Thisted, Shannon and inverse Simpson indices, and was also estimated on datasets down-sampled to the size of the smallest sample. Repertoire overlap was assessed by strict matching of CDR3 nucleotide sequence, V gene and J gene, and clustering was done by Jaccard-based multidimensional scaling. On average, thymus samples yielded some 810,000 unique TCRB clonotypes, whereas blood samples yielded 70,000 to 100,000.

The TCR originated in a boy in the first two years of life with a congenital heart defect. Donor details come from another sample of the same person, matched by shared clones. Rearrangement joined TRBV27 to TRBJ2-7; a tentative D call is TRBD2 (6 bases match). The sequenced sample consisted of thymocytes. The CDR3 protein is CASSLGRCYEQYF. The nucleotides are TGTGCCAGCAGTTTAGGGAGGTGCTACGAGCAGTACTTC.